This TCR beta chain came from a study of blood T cells in healthy people across ages. Study observations and caveats: Since the PBMCs were unsorted, naive and antigen-experienced cells could not be conclusively compared. Lack of knowledge of donor CMV status possibly confounded expanded clonotype changes.

With a J-beta primer mix and a sample-barcoded 5' primer, a second PCR ran about 6 to 11 cycles. TCRdb itself ran the 5' RACE reads through MiXCR, one entry per CDR3 protein. The data contain about 970,000 distinct CDR3 sequences, approximately 50% of them singletons. From germline, CDR1 is SNHLY and CDR2 FYNNEI. The CDR3 sequence is 15 residues long. On this clonotype itself: Its antigen is unknown. The junction departs from the called germline gene at one end, perhaps through a read error.

The chain combines TRBV2 with TRBJ2-3; 8 bases line up with TRBD2. This TCR was recovered from a woman aged 55-75 years in good health. Material: blood. CDR3 DNA: TGTGCCAGCTCATCTGATAGCGGGACCACAGATGCGCAGTATTTT. Translating it yields CASSSDSGTTDAQYF.